These 8 T cell receptor beta chains originate from one sample sequenced in a study of regulatory T cells in long-lasting Graves disease. Time point described: persistent/refractory GD, antithyroid drugs over 5 years with positive TRAb. Isolated PBMC RNA provided the starting material for the TCR library. Construction of the TCR beta libraries employed iRepertoire HTBI primers in conjunction with Arm-PCR of CDR3 regions. TCRdb reprocessed the multiplex PCR reads via MiXCR and lists one record per CDR3 protein. The table records more than 300,000 distinct CDR3 sequences, less than 30% of them present only once. Material: peripheral blood mononuclear cells (PBMCs), obtained when the disease was refractory, from a patient treated with antithyroid drugs. The receptors were sampled from a middle-aged woman with Graves disease.

The gene calls are TRBV6-1 and TRBJ2-2; 8 nucleotides line up with TRBD2. The CDR3 runs to 15 residues. From germline, CDR1 is MNHNS and CDR2 SASEGT. V was clipped by 5 bases and J by 6 bases; unmatched bases: 8. The DNA for the CDR3 is TGTGCCAGCAGTCCCTCCCGGGGGGGGTCCGGGGAGCTGTTTTTT. This gives the protein CASSPSRGGSGELFF.

The rearrangement links TRBV25-1 to TRBJ1-1, with D possibly TRBD1 on 5 matching bases. Deletions cut 2 bases from V and 1 base from J, with 14 bases between. The CDR3 runs to 16 residues. Germline V gives CDR1 MGHDK, CDR2 SYGVNS. This chain's CDR3 is CASSEVGDRWNTEAFF. CDR3 nucleotides: TGTGCCAGCAGTGAAGTGGGGGACCGATGGAACACTGAAGCTTTCTTT.

The chain is built from TRBV20-1 and TRBJ1-5, with D unresolved. Per germline, CDR1 DFQATT and CDR2 SNEGSKA (reference sequence). The CDR3 consists of 15 residues. Trimming removed 0 bases from V and 3 bases from J, with 12 bases in between. As DNA, the CDR3 is TGCAGTGCTAGAGAGGGTTCACTTGACAATCAGCCCCAGCATTTT. This sequence encodes CSAREGSLDNQPQHF.

The chain links TRBV19 to TRBJ1-6; 9 bases agree with TRBD1. Germline CDR1 and CDR2: LNHDA and SQIVND (reference sequence). V lost 9 bases to trimming and J lost 1 base; unmatched junction nucleotides: 7. There are 16 residues in the CDR3. CDR3 DNA sequence: TGTGCCAGCAAGACAGGGGGAAGTTCCTATAATTCACCCCTCCACTTT. Amino acids: CASKTGGSSYNSPLHF. Supplemented by reference TRBV19 and TRBJ1-6, the full variable domain reads DGGITQSPKYLFRKEGQNVTLSCEQNLNHDAMYWYRQDPGQGLRLIYYSQIVNDFQKGDIAEGYSVSREKKESFPLTVTSAQKNPTAFYLCASKTGGSSYNSPLHFGNGTRLTVT.

Remarks on this clonotype: A junction end diverges from the germline sequence, so it may reflect a read error. The V and J genes are TRBV7-2 and TRBJ1-3; D might be TRBD1 (5 bases). Germline CDR1 reads SGHTA; CDR2 reads FQGNSA. The CDR3 contains 16 residues. The CDR3 bases are TGTGCCAGCAGCCAACCGGGACGGATCTCTGGAGACACCATATATTTT. Its protein is CASSQPGRISGDTIYF.

This clonotype was recorded at least ten times. V is TRBV28 and J is TRBJ2-7, with D unclear. V lost 8 bases and J 2 bases, leaving 10 bases between the germline ends. The CDR3 is 12 residues long. Germline V lookup: CDR1 MDHEN, CDR2 SYDVKM. In DNA, the CDR3 is TGTGCCAGCGGCCCCGCCGCCTACGAGCAGTACTTC. This codes for CASGPAAYEQYF. The whole variable domain, remainder taken from reference TRBV28 and TRBJ2-7, is DVKVTQSSRYLVKRTGEKVFLECVQDMDHENMFWYRQDPGLGLRLIYFSYDVKMKEKGDIPEGYSVSREKKERFSLILESASTNQTSMYLCASGPAAYEQYFGPGTRLTVT.

This clonotype was counted many times. The V gene is TRBV28, the J gene TRBJ2-5, with a possible D match to TRBD1 (6 bases). V was pared by 7 bases and J by 2 bases, with 11 bases between. The CDR3 consists of 13 residues. CDR1 MDHEN and CDR2 SYDVKM come from the germline V gene. CDR3 residues: CASTPDSQETQYF. The DNA for the CDR3 is TGTGCCAGCACCCCGGACAGTCAAGAGACCCAGTACTTC.

This clonotype was seen ten or more times. V usage is TRBV28 and J usage is TRBJ1-6; TRBD1 is a possible D gene (5 bases). Germline CDR1 is MDHEN and CDR2 is SYDVKM. Trimming stripped 2 bases from V and 12 bases from J, with 8 bases between. The CDR3 is made up of 12 amino acids. The CDR3 DNA reads as TGTGCCAGCAGTTTACGAAGGGGACCCCTCCACTTT. Amino acids: CASSLRRGPLHF.